Listed below are T cell receptor beta chains from one sample, sequenced in a study of T cells after yellow fever vaccination. TCRdb itself ran the 5' RACE reads through MiXCR, one entry per CDR3 protein. The sample yields approximately 110,000 distinct CDR3 sequences, 7.4% seen once. The sample in question was CD4+ T cells sorted from PBMCs, obtained more than 8 days after the first yellow fever vaccination. These receptors were collected from a man younger than 30 who received the YFV17D yellow fever vaccine. Both conserved end residues are part of each CDR3. The D gene is left open where the match is weak. The size field is filled for only some rows; it gives once, few, many or a size class.

j_call d_call clone_size v_call cdr3_aa cdr3_nt
TRBJ2-5 TRBD2 many TRBV5-1 CASSLGTRGGETQYF TGCGCCAGCAGCTTGGGGACGCGGGGAGGGGAGACCCAGTACTTC
TRBJ1-2 - - TRBV7-2 CASSREGSLDSNYGYTF TGTGCCAGCAGTAGAGAGGGGAGCCTAGACAGTAACTATGGCTACACCTTC
TRBJ2-3 TRBD2 many TRBV7-6 CASSPQTSGGPTDTQYF TGTGCCAGCAGCCCACAGACTAGCGGGGGCCCCACAGATACGCAGTATTTT
TRBJ1-5 TRBD1 few TRBV12-3/TRBV12-4 CASSFTGGAQPQHF TGTGCCAGCAGCTTTACAGGGGGTGCTCAGCCCCAGCATTTT
TRBJ1-2 TRBD1 many TRBV7-2 CASSSIPGQGRYGYTF TGTGCCAGCAGCTCAATACCGGGACAGGGGAGATATGGCTACACCTTC
TRBJ1-2 - many TRBV7-2 CASSFAGLSYGYTF TGTGCCAGCAGCTTTGCGGGATTGAGCTATGGCTACACCTTC
TRBJ2-3 TRBD2 few TRBV5-4 CASRPGLAGGFTDTQYF TGTGCCAGCAGGCCCGGACTAGCGGGGGGTTTCACAGATACGCAGTATTTT
TRBJ1-5 - many TRBV20-1 CSVIPGVASNQPQHF TGCAGTGTTATCCCCGGGGTGGCGAGCAATCAGCCCCAGCATTTT
TRBJ2-6 - many TRBV6-2/TRBV6-3 CASSYSTRLYWESGANVLTF TGTGCCAGCAGTTACTCCACTCGTCTTTATTGGGAATCTGGGGCCAACGTCCTGACTTTC
TRBJ2-1 - - TRBV30 CAWSVRATFGQFF TGTGCCTGGAGTGTACGGGCTACCTTTGGGCAGTTCTTC
TRBJ2-4 TRBD1 many TRBV7-2 CASSQRGTGNIQYF TGTGCCAGCAGCCAGAGAGGGACAGGAAACATTCAGTACTTC
TRBJ2-1 - many TRBV5-5 CASSLAWGPYNEQFF TGTGCCAGCAGCTTGGCCTGGGGTCCCTACAATGAGCAGTTCTTC
TRBJ1-6 - - TRBV7-8 CASRVGNPLDSPLHF TGTGCCAGCAGAGTAGGGAACCCTTTGGATTCACCCCTCCACTTT
TRBJ2-5 - many TRBV20-1 CSARESGETQYF TGCAGTGCTAGGGAAAGCGGAGAGACCCAGTACTTC
TRBJ1-4 TRBD1 many TRBV5-1 CASSSNAGTADEKLFF TGCGCCAGCAGCTCTAACGCCGGGACAGCTGATGAAAAACTGTTTTTT
TRBJ2-5 - many TRBV7-2 CASSLPGLLPQYF TGTGCCAGCAGCTTACCGGGACTCCTACCCCAGTACTTC
TRBJ1-6 - many TRBV5-1 CASSFGGDGYNSPLHF TGCGCCAGCAGCTTCGGTGGTGACGGCTATAATTCACCCCTCCACTTT
TRBJ2-3 - many TRBV5-4 CASSLALGTDTQYF TGTGCCAGCAGCTTGGCCCTGGGGACAGATACGCAGTATTTT
TRBJ1-5 TRBD1 many TRBV14 CASSQGQGFGQPQHF TGTGCCAGCAGCCAAGGACAGGGATTCGGTCAGCCCCAGCATTTT
TRBJ2-5 - many TRBV7-9 CASRSTGPQETQYF TGTGCCAGCAGGTCTACAGGTCCCCAAGAGACCCAGTACTTC
TRBJ1-6 - few TRBV7-3 CASSASGLGSPLHF TGTGCCAGCAGCGCATCAGGATTAGGATCACCCCTCCACTTT
TRBJ2-3 TRBD2 once TRBV5-8 CASGPGGLIDTQYF TGTGCCAGCGGACCGGGGGGGCTCATAGATACGCAGTATTTT
TRBJ1-5 - many TRBV5-1 CASSTGPEAHQPQHF TGCGCCAGCAGCACCGGGCCGGAGGCCCACCAGCCCCAGCATTTT
TRBJ2-6 - - TRBV7-2 CASSLAASGANVLTF TGTGCCAGCAGCTTAGCGGCCTCTGGGGCCAACGTCCTGACTTTC
TRBJ2-5 TRBD1 many TRBV11-1 CASSSSRDRTLGQETQYF TGTGCCAGCAGCTCGTCCCGGGACAGGACTTTGGGGCAAGAGACCCAGTACTTC
TRBJ2-5 - many TRBV18 CASSPSGSETQYF TGTGCCAGCTCACCAAGCGGGTCGGAGACCCAGTACTTC
TRBJ2-2 - many TRBV5-1 CASSLDPQGNTGELFF TGCGCCAGCAGCTTGGACCCACAGGGAAACACCGGGGAGCTGTTTTTT
TRBJ2-1 - many TRBV9 CASGGELYNEQFF TGTGCCAGCGGTGGGGAGCTCTACAATGAGCAGTTCTTC
TRBJ1-2 - many TRBV15 CATSRVAEHHTF TGTGCCACCAGCAGAGTAGCGGAACACCACACCTTC